These 21 T cell receptor beta chains originate from one sample sequenced in a study of blood T cell repertoires in COVID-19. Sequencing used immunoSEQ multiplex PCR; TCRdb keeps in-frame clones, though not all of them. The data hold fewer than 45,000 clones, with around 80% observed a single time. The specimen sequenced was peripheral blood. These receptor sequences come from a man in his 70s with acute or convalescent COVID-19.

The rearrangement joins TRBV6-6 to TRBJ1-2; possibly TRBD1 for D (5 bases). The V gene lost 8 bases and the J gene lost 2 bases, with 12 bases spanning the gap. This CDR3 has 13 residues. Germline CDR1 reads MNHNY; CDR2 reads SVGAGI (reference sequence). The CDR3 spells CASQGPGNYGYTF. The DNA of the CDR3 is TGTGCCAGCCAGGGCCCCGGCAACTATGGCTACACCTTC.

The chain has TRBV27 and TRBJ1-5; 7 nucleotides match TRBD1. Germline loops: CDR1 MNHEY, CDR2 SMNVEV (reference sequence). The CDR3 sequence is 15 residues long. V lost 3 bases and J lost 3; bases outside the gene matches: 5. CDR3 amino acids: CASSLLDRDNQPQHF. The CDR3, as DNA: TGTGCCAGCAGTTTGCTTGACAGGGACAATCAGCCCCAGCATTTT.

V is TRBV4-2 and J is TRBJ1-5, with D perhaps matching TRBD1 (5 bases). Germline loops: CDR1 LGHNA, CDR2 YNFKEQ. Trimming stripped 4 bases from V and 0 bases from J, with 7 bases between. The CDR3 spans 14 residues. The CDR3 bases are TGTGCCAGCAGCCCGACAGTTAGCAATCAGCCCCAGCATTTT. This sequence encodes CASSPTVSNQPQHF.

This clone was observed a single time. The chain is built from TRBV15 and TRBJ1-5, with a tentative D call TRBD1 (5 bases). Germline CDR1 reads LNHNV; CDR2 reads YYDKDF (reference sequence). There are 13 residues in the CDR3. Trimming removed 11 bases at V and 3 bases at J, with 14 bases between. CDR3 loop: CAVRRDSNQPQHF. The CDR3 DNA reads as TGTGCCGTCCGCCGGGACTCCAATCAGCCCCAGCATTTT.

CDR3 sequence reads: CASSLWGGGNTGELFF. DNA of the CDR3: TGTGCCAGCAGCTTATGGGGCGGGGGAAACACCGGGGAGCTGTTTTTT. This sequence joins TRBV7-8 and TRBJ2-2; TRBD2 matches 7 bases. Germline values: CDR1 SGHVS, CDR2 FQNEAQ. The CDR3 spans 16 residues. The V and J ends lost 2 bases and 2 bases, in that order; junction bases with no gene match: 5.

The chain recombines TRBV29-1 with TRBJ2-7; the match to TRBD1 covers 10 bases. Germline CDR1 reads SQVTM; CDR2 reads ANQGSEA. The V segment lost 7 bases and the J segment 5 bases; nucleotides outside the gene matches: 14. The CDR3 runs 15 residues. CDR3 nucleotide sequence: TGCAGCGCCACCAGTACCGGGACAGGGGCTCACGAGCAGTACTTC. Translation: CSATSTGTGAHEQYF.

J is TRBJ1-4 and V is TRBV4-1; the match to TRBD1 covers 8 bases. V was clipped by 4 bases and J by 5 bases; unmatched bases: 9. Germline lookup yields CDR1 MGHRA and CDR2 YSYEKL. The CDR3 length is 16 residues. The CDR3 sequence: CASSRPPGQVNEKLFF. CDR3 in DNA: TGCGCCAGCAGCCGCCCACCGGGACAGGTCAATGAAAAACTGTTTTTT.

The chain is built from TRBV9 and TRBJ1-1; D unresolved. The germline CDR1 and CDR2 sequences are SGDLS and YYNGEE. The CDR3 runs 15 residues. V dropped 3 bases and J dropped 2 bases, with 14 bases sitting between them. CDR3 nucleotides: TGTGCCAGCAGCGCCGGTACGGGAGTAAACACTGAAGCTTTCTTT. Amino acid sequence: CASSAGTGVNTEAFF.

This clone was seen a single time. The gene calls are TRBV12-5 and TRBJ2-3, with 8 bases identical to TRBD2. The ends lost 7 bases at V and 4 bases at J; junction bases unmatched: 13. Per the germline V gene, CDR1 is LGHNT and CDR2 is FRNRAP. The CDR3 has 16 residues. CDR3 in DNA: TGTGCTAGTGCCCCTGCGGGGGGCGGTGGTGCAGATACGCAGTATTTT. Protein: CASAPAGGGGADTQYF.

The gene calls are TRBV5-5 and TRBJ1-4, with 12 bases aligning to TRBD1. The CDR3 contains 15 residues. Unmatched junction bases numbered 2, after V lost 5 bases and J lost 3 bases. Germline V gene data show CDR1 as SGHKS and CDR2 as YYEKEE (reference sequence). The CDR3 region is CASRRDRGPNEKLFF. DNA for the CDR3: TGTGCCAGCAGGCGGGACAGGGGGCCTAATGAAAAACTGTTTTTT.

V usage is TRBV3-1 (or the pseudogene TRBV3-2) and J usage is TRBJ2-7; no clear D gene. Germline CDR1 is LGHDT and CDR2 is YNNKEL (reference sequence). The germline V and J ends were trimmed by 6 bases and 3 bases, with 9 bases remaining between them. This CDR3 has 12 amino acids. CDR3 residues: CASSNRRYEQYF. DNA of the CDR3: TGTGCCAGCAGTAACAGACGCTACGAGCAGTACTTC.

The chain is built from TRBV6-6 and TRBJ2-1, with 8 bases that match TRBD2. The J segment lost 4 bases and the V segment lost 1 base, leaving 3 bases of the junction unmatched. CDR1 is MNHNY, CDR2 SVGAGI, per germline (reference sequence). This CDR3 contains 15 residues. For the CDR3, the DNA is TGTGCCAGCAGTTACTTTCCTAGCGGGTACAATGAGCAGTTCTTC. Its protein product is CASSYFPSGYNEQFF.

This chain joins TRBV30 and TRBJ2-7, with TRBD2 identical over 8 bases. The CDR3 has 15 residues. The junction had 9 bases not matched to a gene; V was cut back by 5 bases and J by 0 bases. Germline V gene data show CDR1 as GTSNPN and CDR2 as SVGIG (reference sequence). CDR3 in amino acids: CAWARGGKGSYEQYF. DNA for the CDR3: TGTGCCTGGGCCCGGGGGGGTAAGGGCTCCTACGAGCAGTACTTC.

V gene TRBV24-1 combines with J gene TRBJ2-5; the match to TRBD1 covers 7 bases. Losses at the gene ends were 1 base for V and 1 base for J; bases not matched to a gene: 8. The CDR3 is made up of 17 amino acids. Germline lookup yields CDR1 KGHDR and CDR2 SFDVKD. CDR3 amino acids: CATSDLPGTESQETQYF. The DNA of the CDR3 is TGTGCCACCAGTGATTTACCCGGGACAGAAAGCCAAGAGACCCAGTACTTC.

The V call is TRBV19, the J call TRBJ1-2; D perhaps matches TRBD1 (6 bases). V gave up 5 bases and J gave up 8 bases, with 15 bases separating them. Germline-derived CDR1 and CDR2 are LNHDA and SQIVND (reference sequence). The CDR3 is 13 amino acids. The CDR3 nucleotides are TGTGCCAGTAGTCTGACACAGGGATACGGCTACACCTTC. Translating it yields CASSLTQGYGYTF.

This rearrangement joins TRBV27 to TRBJ2-7; TRBD1 aligns across 9 bases. The junction had 4 bases not matched to a gene; V was cut back by 6 bases and J by 1 base. CDR3 length: 14 amino acids. CDR1 is MNHEY and CDR2 is SMNVEV in the germline V gene (reference sequence). In nucleotides, the CDR3 is TGTGCCAGCAGAACCGGGACAGGGTCCTACGAGCAGTACTTC. Residues: CASRTGTGSYEQYF.

The chain is built from TRBV9 and TRBJ1-5, with D perhaps TRBD1 (5 bases). The CDR3 has 15 amino acids. Deletions cut 4 bases from V and 6 bases from J, with 17 bases between. Germline V gene lookup returns CDR1 SGDLS and CDR2 YYNGEE. CDR3 residues: CASSPTTGGFQPQHF. The DNA for the CDR3 is TGTGCCAGCAGCCCCACCACCGGGGGTTTTCAGCCCCAGCATTTT.

The gene calls are TRBV2 and TRBJ2-7, with D possibly being TRBD1 (6 bases). The germline CDR1 and CDR2 sequences are SNHLY and FYNNEI. CDR3 size: 14 residues. Trimming cost V 6 bases and J 3 bases, with 15 bases left between them. CDR3 sequence: CASRAQGSNYEQYF. The CDR3 region has the DNA TGTGCCAGCAGGGCACAGGGATCGAACTACGAGCAGTACTTC. Drawing the rest from reference TRBV2 and TRBJ2-7, the complete variable domain is EPEVTQTPSHQVTQMGQEVILRCVPISNHLYFYWYRQILGQKVEFLVSFYNNEISEKSEIFDDQFSVERPDGSNFTLKIRSTKLEDSAMYFCASRAQGSNYEQYFGPGTRLTVT.

The chain links TRBV3-1 (or the pseudogene TRBV3-2) to TRBJ2-5, with TRBD2 matching 7 bases. Germline CDR1 LGHDT, CDR2 YNNKEL (reference sequence). V was pared by 3 bases and J by 5 bases, with 9 bases of the junction left unmatched. This CDR3 has 15 residues. The CDR3, as DNA: TGTGCCAGCAGCCATACTAGAGTGGGAGGGGAGACCCAGTACTTC. It encodes CASSHTRVGGETQYF.

This clone turned up a few times. The chain links TRBV2 to TRBJ2-2, with TRBD2 matching over 8 bases. This CDR3 has 14 residues. Germline CDR1 SNHLY, CDR2 FYNNEI. V was clipped by 10 bases and J by 5 bases; unmatched bases: 9. The DNA of the CDR3 is TGTGCCACCCGCACGGGGGGGCGGACCGGGGAGCTGTTTTTT. Translating gives CATRTGGRTGELFF.

The gene calls are TRBV28 and TRBJ2-1, with a tentative D call TRBD2 (6 bases). This CDR3 contains 14 residues. V was clipped by 6 bases and J by 2 bases, with 11 bases between them. Germline V gene lookup returns CDR1 MDHEN and CDR2 SYDVKM. In DNA form, the CDR3 reads TGTGCCAGCAGGGAGCGGGCCACCTACAATGAGCAGTTCTTC. Residues: CASRERATYNEQFF.